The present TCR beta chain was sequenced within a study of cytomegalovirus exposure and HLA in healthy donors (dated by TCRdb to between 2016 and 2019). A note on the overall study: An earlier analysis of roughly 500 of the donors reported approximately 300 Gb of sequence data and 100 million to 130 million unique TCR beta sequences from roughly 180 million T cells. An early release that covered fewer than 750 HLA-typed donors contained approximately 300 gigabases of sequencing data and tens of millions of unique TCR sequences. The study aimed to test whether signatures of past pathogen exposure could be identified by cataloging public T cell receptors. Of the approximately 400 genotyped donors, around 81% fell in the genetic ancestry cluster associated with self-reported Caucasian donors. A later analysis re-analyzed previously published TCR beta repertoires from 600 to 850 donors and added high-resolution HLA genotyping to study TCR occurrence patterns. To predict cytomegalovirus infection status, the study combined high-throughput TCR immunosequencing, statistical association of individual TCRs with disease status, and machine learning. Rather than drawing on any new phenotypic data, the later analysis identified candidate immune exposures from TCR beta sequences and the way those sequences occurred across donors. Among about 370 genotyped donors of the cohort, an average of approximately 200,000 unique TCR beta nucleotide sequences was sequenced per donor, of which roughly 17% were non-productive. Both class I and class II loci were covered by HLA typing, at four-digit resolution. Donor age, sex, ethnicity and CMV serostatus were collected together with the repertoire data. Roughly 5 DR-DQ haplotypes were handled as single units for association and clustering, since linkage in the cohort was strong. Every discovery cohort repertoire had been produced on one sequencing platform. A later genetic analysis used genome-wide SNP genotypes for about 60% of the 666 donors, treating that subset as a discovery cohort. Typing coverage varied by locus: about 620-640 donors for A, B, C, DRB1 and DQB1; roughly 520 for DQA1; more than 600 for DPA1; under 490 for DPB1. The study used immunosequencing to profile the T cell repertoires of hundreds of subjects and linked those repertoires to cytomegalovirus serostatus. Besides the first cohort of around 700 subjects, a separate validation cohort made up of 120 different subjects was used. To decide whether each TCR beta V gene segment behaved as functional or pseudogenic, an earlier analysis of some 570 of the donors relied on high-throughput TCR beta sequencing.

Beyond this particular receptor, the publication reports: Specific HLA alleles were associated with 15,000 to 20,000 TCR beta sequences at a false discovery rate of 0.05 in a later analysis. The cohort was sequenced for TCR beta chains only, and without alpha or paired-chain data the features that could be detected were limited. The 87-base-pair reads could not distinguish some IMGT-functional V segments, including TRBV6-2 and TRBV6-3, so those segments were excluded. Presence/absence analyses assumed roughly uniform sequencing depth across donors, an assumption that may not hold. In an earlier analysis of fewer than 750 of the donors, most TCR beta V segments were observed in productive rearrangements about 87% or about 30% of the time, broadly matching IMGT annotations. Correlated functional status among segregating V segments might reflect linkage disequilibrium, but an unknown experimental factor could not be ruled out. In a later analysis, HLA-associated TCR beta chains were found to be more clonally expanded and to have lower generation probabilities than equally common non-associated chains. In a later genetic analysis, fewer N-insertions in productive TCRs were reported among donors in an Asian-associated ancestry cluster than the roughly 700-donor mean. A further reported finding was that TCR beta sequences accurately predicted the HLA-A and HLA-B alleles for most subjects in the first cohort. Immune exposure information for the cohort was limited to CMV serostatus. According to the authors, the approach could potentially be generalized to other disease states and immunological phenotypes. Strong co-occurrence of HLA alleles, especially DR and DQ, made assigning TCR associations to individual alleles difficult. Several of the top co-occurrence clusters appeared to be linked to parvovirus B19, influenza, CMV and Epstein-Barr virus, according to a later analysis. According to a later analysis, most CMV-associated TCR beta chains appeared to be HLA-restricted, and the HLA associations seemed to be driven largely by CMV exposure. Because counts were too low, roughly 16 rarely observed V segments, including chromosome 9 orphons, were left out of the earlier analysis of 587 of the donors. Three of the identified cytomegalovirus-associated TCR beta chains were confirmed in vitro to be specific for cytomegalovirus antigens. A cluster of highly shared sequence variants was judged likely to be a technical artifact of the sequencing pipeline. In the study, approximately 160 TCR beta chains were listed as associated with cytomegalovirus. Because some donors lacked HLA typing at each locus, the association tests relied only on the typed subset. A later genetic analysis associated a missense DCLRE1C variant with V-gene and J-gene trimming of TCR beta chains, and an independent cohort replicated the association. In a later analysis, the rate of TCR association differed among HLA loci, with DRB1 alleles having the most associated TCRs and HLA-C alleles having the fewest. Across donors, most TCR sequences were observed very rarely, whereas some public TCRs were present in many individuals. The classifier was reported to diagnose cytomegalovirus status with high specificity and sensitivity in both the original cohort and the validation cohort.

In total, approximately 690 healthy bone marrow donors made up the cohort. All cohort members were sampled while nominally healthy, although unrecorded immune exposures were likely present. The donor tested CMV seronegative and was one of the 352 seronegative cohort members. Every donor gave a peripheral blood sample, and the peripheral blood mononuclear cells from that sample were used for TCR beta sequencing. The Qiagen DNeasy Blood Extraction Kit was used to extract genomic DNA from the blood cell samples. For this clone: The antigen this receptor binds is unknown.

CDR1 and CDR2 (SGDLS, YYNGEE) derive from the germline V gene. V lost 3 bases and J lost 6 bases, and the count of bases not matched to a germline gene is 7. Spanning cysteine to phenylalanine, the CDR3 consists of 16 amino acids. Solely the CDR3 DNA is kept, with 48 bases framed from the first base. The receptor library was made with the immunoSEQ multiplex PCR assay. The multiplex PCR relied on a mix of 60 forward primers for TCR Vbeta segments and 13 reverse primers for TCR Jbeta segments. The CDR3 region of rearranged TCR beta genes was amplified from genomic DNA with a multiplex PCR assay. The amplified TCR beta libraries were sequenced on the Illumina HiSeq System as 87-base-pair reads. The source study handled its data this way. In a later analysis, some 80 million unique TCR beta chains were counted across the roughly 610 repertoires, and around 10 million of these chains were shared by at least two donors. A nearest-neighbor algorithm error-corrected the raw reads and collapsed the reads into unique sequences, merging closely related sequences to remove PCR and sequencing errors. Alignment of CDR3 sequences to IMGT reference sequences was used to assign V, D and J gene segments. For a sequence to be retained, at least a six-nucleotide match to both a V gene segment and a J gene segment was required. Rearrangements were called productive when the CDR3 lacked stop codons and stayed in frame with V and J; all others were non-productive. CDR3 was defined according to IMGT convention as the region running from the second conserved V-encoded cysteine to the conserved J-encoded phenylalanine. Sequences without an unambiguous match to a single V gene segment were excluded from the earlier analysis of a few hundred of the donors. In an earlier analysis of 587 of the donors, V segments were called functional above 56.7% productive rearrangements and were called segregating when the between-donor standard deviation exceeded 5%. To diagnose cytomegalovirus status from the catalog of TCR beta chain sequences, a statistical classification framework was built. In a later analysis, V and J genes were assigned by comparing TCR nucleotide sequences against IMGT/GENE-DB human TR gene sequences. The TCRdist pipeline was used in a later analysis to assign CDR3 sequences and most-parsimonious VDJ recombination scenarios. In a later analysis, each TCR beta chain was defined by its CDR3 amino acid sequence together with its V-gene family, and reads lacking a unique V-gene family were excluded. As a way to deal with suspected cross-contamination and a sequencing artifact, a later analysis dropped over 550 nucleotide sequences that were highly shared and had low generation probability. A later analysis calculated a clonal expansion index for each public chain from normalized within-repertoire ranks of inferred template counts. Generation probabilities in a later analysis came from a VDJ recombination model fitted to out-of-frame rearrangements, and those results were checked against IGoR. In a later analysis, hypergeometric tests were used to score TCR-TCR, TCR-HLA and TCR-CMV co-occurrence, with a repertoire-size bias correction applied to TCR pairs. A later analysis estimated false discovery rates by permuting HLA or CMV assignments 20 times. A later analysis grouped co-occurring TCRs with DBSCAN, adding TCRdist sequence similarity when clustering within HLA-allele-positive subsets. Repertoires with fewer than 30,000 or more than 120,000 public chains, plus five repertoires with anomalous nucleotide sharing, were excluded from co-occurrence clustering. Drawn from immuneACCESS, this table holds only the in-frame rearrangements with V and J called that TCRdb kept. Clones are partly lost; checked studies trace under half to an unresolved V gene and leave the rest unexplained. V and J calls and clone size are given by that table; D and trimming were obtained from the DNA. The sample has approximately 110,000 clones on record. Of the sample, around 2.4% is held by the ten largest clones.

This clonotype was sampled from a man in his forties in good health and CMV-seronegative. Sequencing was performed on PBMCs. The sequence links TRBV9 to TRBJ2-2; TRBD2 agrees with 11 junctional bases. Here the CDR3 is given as CASSAGGTSGPGELFF. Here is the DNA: TGTGCCAGCAGCGCAGGGGGGACTAGCGGTCCCGGGGAGCTGTTTTTT.